This TCR beta chain was sequenced in a study of blood T cells in healthy people across ages. Trimming cost V 3 bases and J 2 bases, with 22 bases left between them. CDR1 is SGHAT, CDR2 FQNNGV, per germline. This CDR3 contains 18 residues. A word on this clonotype: Its antigen remains unidentified.

Study-wide points: Long-lived donors exceeded aged donors in naive CD4+ cells and diversity.

A second PCR of 7 to 11 cycles used a sample-barcoded 5' primer and a J-beta primer mix. With 12 random nucleotides, a template-switch adaptor tagged each individual cDNA molecule. TCRdb recomputed calls from the 5' RACE reads with MiXCR, one row per CDR3 protein. The table lists 600,000 to 850,000 distinct CDR3 sequences, 20% to 30% of them singletons. The sample was also reused in another study, on T cells of mothers and their children. In that study: The study sampled a few healthy Caucasian mothers and their six children. Sequencing returned over 9.5 million TCR beta CDR3 reads per mother and roughly 3 million per child.

The J gene is TRBJ1-2, the V gene TRBV11-2, with a weak D call TRBD1 (6 bases). This TCR derives from a boy between 5 and 17 years old in good health. The source material was blood. CDR3 in DNA: TGTGCCAGCAGCTTCCTAAGAAATAAACAGGGCCTGAACTATGGCTACACCTTC. Encoded protein: CASSFLRNKQGLNYGYTF.